The entry below gives a single TCR beta chain sequence along with its context. Its cognate antigen is unknown. This sample was included in a study of post-analysis software for immune sequencing data. The V gene end was trimmed by 6 bases and the J gene end by 6 bases; junction bases not matched to a gene: 11. The CDR3 runs 15 residues. Overall study results and limits: Patients used about five TRBV segments, including TRBV5-6, TRBV5-1 and TRBV20-1, more often than controls.

The TCR beta cDNA libraries carried unique molecular identifiers. About 540,000 cDNA molecules were obtained from approximately 1 to 10 million T cells. MiXCR was run by TCRdb on the PCR reads, yielding one entry per CDR3 protein. Of approximately 690,000 distinct CDR3 sequences listed, roughly three fifths are singletons. This chain joins TRBV12-3 or TRBV12-4 and TRBJ2-4, with 7 bases matching TRBD1. The clonotype originates from a girl aged 2 to 10 with multiple sclerosis. Sample: blood. The CDR3, as DNA: TGTGCCAGCAGAAACCGACAGGGACGGGGAAACATTCAGTACTTC. Translation gives CASRNRQGRGNIQYF.